What follows are 28 T cell receptor beta chains derived from one specimen sequenced in a study of T-cell reconstitution after alpha-beta-depleted transplantation in children. Broader study findings: Hyperexpanded clones declined; after one year, newly produced T cells mostly supplied diversity.

Preparing the TCRbeta library involved the use of unique molecular identifiers. MiXCR was run by TCRdb on the PCR reads, yielding one entry per CDR3 protein. Of about 300,000 distinct CDR3 sequences listed, over 7% are singletons. Antigen specificity for these receptors is unknown. The sample in question was peripheral blood, obtained 360 days after TCRalphabeta/CD19-depleted stem cell transplant. The origin of the receptors is a female patient aged 2-15 years who had a stem cell transplant for Fanconi anemia, so the T cells may come from the graft donor.

This clonotype was detected ten times or more. The V gene is TRBV20-1, the J gene TRBJ2-7; weak D call: TRBD2 (5 bases). CDR3 size: 15 residues. The V and J ends lost 5 bases and 4 bases respectively, with 21 bases between them. Germline assignment: CDR1 DFQATT and CDR2 SNEGSKA (reference sequence). The CDR3 region is CSAPTRQTLVYEQYF. CDR3 nucleotides: TGCAGTGCTCCTACTAGGCAAACCTTAGTATACGAGCAGTACTTC.

This clonotype was detected only a few times. This rearrangement joins TRBV27 to TRBJ2-1; 15 bases are a match to TRBD2. Trimming cost V 4 bases and J 8 bases; bases outside gene matches: 6. CDR1 MNHEY and CDR2 SMNVEV come from the germline V gene (reference sequence). The CDR3 runs to 16 residues. The CDR3 DNA is TGTGCCAGCAGTTCCCCGGGACTAGCGGGGGGATATGAGCAGTTCTTC. Translation gives CASSSPGLAGGYEQFF.

This clonotype was counted a few times. The chain combines TRBV11-3 with TRBJ2-2; 8 nucleotides line up with TRBD2. The CDR3 spans 15 residues. Germline V gene sequence: CDR1 SGHNT, CDR2 YENEEA. Trimming took 6 bases from V and 0 from J; bases not matched to a gene: 3. The CDR3: CASSHSGANTGELFF. CDR3 nucleotide sequence: TGTGCCAGCAGTCATAGCGGGGCGAACACCGGGGAGCTGTTTTTT.

This clonotype was counted a few times. The chain recombines TRBV24-1 with TRBJ2-1, with D perhaps matching TRBD1 or TRBD2 (7 bases each). The CDR3 totals 16 residues. Trimming stripped 4 bases from V and 10 bases from J, with 22 bases between. Looked up from germline, CDR1 is KGHDR and CDR2 is SFDVKD. In DNA form, the CDR3 reads TGTGCCACCAGTGACCCCGCCCAGGGGGGGCGGGGGGAGCAGTTCTTC. It yields the protein CATSDPAQGGRGEQFF.

This clonotype appeared many times. V usage is TRBV5-1 and J usage is TRBJ1-2, with 7 bases fitting TRBD1. Losses at the gene ends were 5 bases for V and 4 bases for J; bases not matched to a gene: 11. This CDR3 is built from 15 residues. CDR1 SGHRS and CDR2 YFSETQ come from the germline V gene. CDR3 region: CASRSGQDHFYGYTF. The CDR3 DNA reads TGCGCCAGCAGGTCCGGACAGGACCATTTCTATGGCTACACCTTC.

This clonotype was counted ten times or more. This chain connects TRBV4-3 to TRBJ1-2, with D maybe TRBD1 (6 bases). CDR3 size: 13 residues. The germline V gene has CDR1 LGHNA and CDR2 YSLEER. With 0 bases removed from V and 7 bases from J, the gap between germline ends came to 9 bases. CDR3: CASSQEAGAGYTF. As DNA, the CDR3 is TGCGCCAGCAGCCAAGAAGCAGGGGCTGGCTACACCTTC.

Ten or more counts support this clonotype. The DNA of the CDR3 is TGTGCCAGCAGCTCCGGGTTACCGAACACTGAAGCTTTCTTT. Its translation: CASSSGLPNTEAFF. The J gene is TRBJ1-1, the V gene TRBV5-5, with unresolved D. V was clipped by 3 bases and J by 1 base, with 10 bases between them. The CDR3 runs to 14 residues. Germline lookup yields CDR1 SGHKS and CDR2 YYEKEE (reference sequence).

This clonotype was counted many times. V is TRBV4-2 and J is TRBJ2-7, with D tentatively TRBD1 (6 bases). Germline-derived CDR1 and CDR2 are LGHNA and YNFKEQ. CDR3 length: 16 residues. The V end was cut by 7 bases, the J end by 4 bases, with 23 bases between. CDR3 sequence: CASNIEPGHGAYEQYF. In DNA form, the CDR3 reads TGTGCCAGCAACATCGAACCGGGACACGGAGCTTACGAGCAGTACTTC.

Many counts were recorded for this clonotype. The chain uses TRBV29-1 and TRBJ2-2; the D gene is possibly TRBD2 (7 bases). Germline assignment: CDR1 SQVTM and CDR2 ANQGSEA. The ends were cut back, 6 bases at V and 1 base at J, with 12 bases in the middle. The CDR3 extends over 14 amino acids. CDR3: CSVWGGVNTGELFF. For the CDR3, the DNA is TGCAGCGTCTGGGGGGGCGTGAACACCGGGGAGCTGTTTTTT.

V usage is TRBV28 and J usage is TRBJ2-5; 11 bases agree with TRBD2. Germline-derived CDR1 and CDR2 are MDHEN and SYDVKM. The J segment lost 4 bases and the V segment lost 6 bases, leaving 10 bases of the junction unmatched. The CDR3 has 16 amino acids. CDR3 coding DNA: TGTGCCAGCAGCGTTTTAGCGGGAGGGAAGGGAGAGACCCAGTACTTC. Its protein is CASSVLAGGKGETQYF.

In this sample, this clonotype turned up once. The chain uses TRBV5-3 and TRBJ1-4; D might be TRBD1 (6 bases). TRBV5-3 belongs to the ORF category, with a function that is uncertain. V dropped 8 bases and J dropped 7 bases, with 18 bases sitting between them. The CDR3 has 14 residues. The CDR3 DNA is TGTGCCAGGGGCCCGGGAGGGGGACGTGAAAAACTGTTTTTT. Protein product: CARGPGGGREKLFF.

This clonotype was counted many times. The rearrangement links TRBV10-3 to TRBJ2-1; D possibly corresponds to TRBD2 (6 bases). CDR3 length equals 17 residues. In germline, CDR1 is ENHRY, CDR2 SYGVKD. Trimming took 0 bases from V and 2 from J, leaving 14 bases between them. DNA of the CDR3: TGTGCCATCAGTGAGTCGGGGAGGCATAGGACCTACAATGAGCAGTTCTTC. Encoded protein: CAISESGRHRTYNEQFF.

The V and J genes are TRBV3-1 and TRBJ1-1; D gene uncertain. From germline, CDR1 is LGHDT and CDR2 YNNKEL (reference sequence). This CDR3 contains 14 residues. Trimming took 10 bases from V and 3 from J, leaving 18 bases between them. The CDR3, as DNA: TGTGCCACCTCCCCCCGCGGGGTTGACACTGAAGCTTTCTTT. It translates to CATSPRGVDTEAFF. Full variable domain (rest looked up from reference TRBV3-1 and TRBJ1-1): DTAVSQTPKYLVTQMGNDKSIKCEQNLGHDTMYWYKQDSKKFLKIMFSYNNKELIINETVPNRFSPKSPDKAHLNLHINSLELGDSAVYFCATSPRGVDTEAFFGQGTRLTVV.

This clonotype was observed many times. The chain joins TRBV7-9 to TRBJ2-7; 10 positions match TRBD1. The CDR3 consists of 14 residues. The junction had 7 bases not matched to a gene; V was cut back by 6 bases and J by 5 bases. Germline loops: CDR1 SEHNR, CDR2 FQNEAQ (reference sequence). The CDR3 loop is CASRAGTGDDEQYF. In nucleotides, the CDR3 is TGTGCCAGCAGAGCAGGGACAGGGGACGACGAGCAGTACTTC.

This clonotype showed up just a few times. The chain recombines TRBV9 with TRBJ2-2; D gene ambiguous. The CDR3 runs 14 residues. CDR1 SGDLS and CDR2 YYNGEE come from the germline V gene. V was cut by 0 bases and J by 6 bases, with 9 bases left in between. CDR3 in DNA: TGTGCCAGCAGCGTAGAGATTGTGGCCGGGGAGCTGTTTTTT. Its translation is CASSVEIVAGELFF. Full variable domain (remainder filled in from reference TRBV9 and TRBJ2-2): DSGVTQTPKHLITATGQRVTLRCSPRSGDLSVYWYQQSLDQGLQFLIQYYNGEERAKGNILERFSAQQFPDLHSELNLSSLELGDSALYFCASSVEIVAGELFFGEGSRLTVL.

Ten or more counts support this clonotype. The chain joins TRBV29-1 to TRBJ2-1, with unresolved D. From germline, CDR1 is SQVTM and CDR2 ANQGSEA. V lost 7 bases, J lost 0 bases, and 10 bases lay in between. This CDR3 comprises 13 residues. CDR3 sequence (DNA): TGCAGCGGATACACCAGCTCCTACAATGAGCAGTTCTTC. This sequence encodes CSGYTSSYNEQFF.

This clonotype was recorded at least ten times. The rearrangement uses TRBV5-1 and TRBJ2-1; TRBD2 agrees at 7 bases. Trimming took 5 bases from V and 1 from J; bases not matched to a gene: 6. The V gene's germline CDR1 is SGHRS and CDR2 YFSETQ. CDR3 length equals 15 residues. The CDR3, as DNA: TGCGCCAGCAGAGGACTAGGAGGATCCTACAATGAGCAGTTCTTC. As protein: CASRGLGGSYNEQFF.

This clonotype was found many times. This sequence joins TRBV5-1 and TRBJ2-3; perhaps TRBD2 as D (5 bases). The germline CDR1 and CDR2 sequences are SGHRS and YFSETQ. The CDR3 has 15 amino acids. V was trimmed by 2 bases and J by 2 bases, leaving 12 bases between them. CDR3 DNA: TGCGCCAGCAGCTTTGGTGGCGGGCTCACAGATACGCAGTATTTT. Protein sequence: CASSFGGGLTDTQYF.

The chain couples TRBV5-4 to TRBJ2-7; the D is unclear. The V gene's germline CDR1 is SGHNT and CDR2 YYREEE (reference sequence). The V end lost 0 bases, the J end lost 3 bases, and 13 bases lay between the germline ends. The CDR3 loop spans 15 amino acids. CDR3 nucleotides: TGTGCCAGCAGCTTGGAAGGTCGTCCGGGCTACGAGCAGTACTTC. Translated, it gives CASSLEGRPGYEQYF.

The genes are TRBV7-9 and TRBJ1-2, with TRBD1 identical over 8 bases. V gave up 11 bases and J gave up 2 bases; unmatched junction bases: 4. This CDR3 spans 12 amino acids. In germline, CDR1 is SEHNR, CDR2 FQNEAQ (reference sequence). The CDR3 is CAGDRGNYGYTF. The DNA for the CDR3 is TGTGCCGGAGACAGGGGAAACTATGGCTACACCTTC.

The table lists this clonotype with a count of one. The genes are TRBV12-3 or TRBV12-4 and TRBJ2-3; D is tentatively TRBD1 or TRBD2 (6 bases each). The CDR3 is made up of 18 amino acids. Trimming took off 11 bases at V and 0 bases at J, with 27 bases between the two ends. In nucleotides, the CDR3 is TGTGCCTTCAGTTTAAGGGGGGCTGGGACTGCCAGCACAGATACGCAGTATTTT. It yields the protein CAFSLRGAGTASTDTQYF.

This clonotype showed up many times. The chain employs TRBV11-2 and TRBJ2-1, with 11 bases fitting TRBD2. CDR1 is SGHAT and CDR2 is FQNNGV in the germline V gene. The trim removed 4 bases at V and 7 bases at J, leaving 6 bases unmatched. The CDR3 spans 15 residues. The CDR3 loop reads CASSSLAGGWNEQFF. The DNA of the CDR3 is TGTGCCAGCAGCTCTCTAGCGGGGGGTTGGAATGAGCAGTTCTTC. Full variable domain (remainder filled in from reference TRBV11-2 and TRBJ2-1): EAGVAQSPRYKIIEKRQSVAFWCNPISGHATLYWYQQILGQGPKLLIQFQNNGVVDDSQLPKDRFSAERLKGVDSTLKIQPAKLEDSAVYLCASSSLAGGWNEQFFGPGTRLTVL.

This clonotype was detected many times. The chain links TRBV27 to TRBJ1-2; 7 positions match TRBD1. The ends lost 4 bases at V and 4 bases at J; junction bases unmatched: 24. Per the germline V gene, CDR1 is MNHEY and CDR2 is SMNVEV (reference sequence). CDR3 length: 20 residues. The CDR3 DNA sequence: TGTGCCAGCAGTTCAAACGACAGGGACCCTCTTCCTCGTATCACCTATGGCTACACCTTC. It yields the protein CASSSNDRDPLPRITYGYTF.

There are many counts of this clonotype. The chain employs TRBV12-3 or TRBV12-4 and TRBJ2-3; 12 nucleotides line up with TRBD2. The CDR3 extends over 15 amino acids. Losses at the gene ends were 5 bases for V and 5 bases for J; bases not matched to a gene: 5. The CDR3 sequence: CASSRPGLAGDTQYF. The CDR3 bases are TGTGCCAGCAGTCGACCGGGACTAGCGGGAGATACGCAGTATTTT.

This clonotype was seen at least ten times. The chain joins TRBV4-3 to TRBJ2-1; D tentatively reads TRBD1 or TRBD2 (6 bases each). CDR1 and CDR2 from the germline V gene are LGHNA and YSLEER. Between the trimmed V and J ends, which lost 1 base and 0 bases, there was a span of 10 bases. This CDR3 is 16 amino acids long. The chain's CDR3 is CASSQVRGDSYNEQFF. CDR3 DNA: TGCGCCAGCAGCCAAGTTAGGGGGGACTCCTACAATGAGCAGTTCTTC.

The J gene is TRBJ1-2, the V gene TRBV6-1, with a possible D match to TRBD1 (6 bases). The germline V gene encodes CDR1 MNHNS and CDR2 SASEGT. The germline V and J ends were trimmed by 7 bases and 5 bases, with 14 bases remaining between them. The CDR3 is made up of 13 amino acids. Here the CDR3 DNA reads TGTGCCAGCAATAATGACAGGCGTTATGGCTACACCTTC. As protein: CASNNDRRYGYTF.

The sample holds many counts of this clonotype. The chain employs TRBV28 and TRBJ1-1; 7 bases line up with TRBD1. The CDR3 has 14 amino acids. Unmatched junction bases numbered 10, after V lost 6 bases and J lost 6 bases. Germline V gene data show CDR1 as MDHEN and CDR2 as SYDVKM. In nucleotides, the CDR3 is TGTGCCAGCAGCCGCCCCGGGACAGTCCCTGAAGCTTTCTTT. Encoded protein: CASSRPGTVPEAFF.

This clonotype was seen a handful of times. V usage is TRBV9 and J usage is TRBJ2-2; TRBD2 aligns across 8 bases. V shed 1 base and J 0 bases; nucleotides not matched to a gene: 8. Germline-derived CDR1 and CDR2 are SGDLS and YYNGEE. The CDR3 extends over 18 amino acids. CDR3 sequence: CASSVFSGGAANTGELFF. In nucleotides, the CDR3 is TGTGCCAGCAGCGTATTCTCCGGGGGGGCCGCGAACACCGGGGAGCTGTTTTTT. Based on the CDR3 plus reference TRBV9 and TRBJ2-2, the full variable domain is DSGVTQTPKHLITATGQRVTLRCSPRSGDLSVYWYQQSLDQGLQFLIQYYNGEERAKGNILERFSAQQFPDLHSELNLSSLELGDSALYFCASSVFSGGAANTGELFFGEGSRLTVL.